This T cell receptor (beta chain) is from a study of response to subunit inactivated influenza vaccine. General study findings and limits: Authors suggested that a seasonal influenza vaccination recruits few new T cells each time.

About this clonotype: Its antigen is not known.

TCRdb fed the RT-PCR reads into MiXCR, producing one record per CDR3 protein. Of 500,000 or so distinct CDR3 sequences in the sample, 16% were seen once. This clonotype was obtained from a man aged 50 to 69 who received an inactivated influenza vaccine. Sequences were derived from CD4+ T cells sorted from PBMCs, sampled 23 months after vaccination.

The CDR3 sequence is CASRPHTSGPSEQYF. The CDR3 DNA reads TGTGCCAGCAGGCCACACACTAGCGGGCCTTCGGAGCAGTACTTC. The gene calls are TRBV27 and TRBJ2-7; TRBD2 aligns across 9 bases. CDR3 size: 15 residues. Germline V gene lookup returns CDR1 MNHEY and CDR2 SMNVEV (reference sequence). Unmatched junction bases numbered 13, after V lost 6 bases and J lost 7 bases.